This TCR beta chain was captured by sequencing in a study of human T cells and chemical hapten exposure. Background on the study: Epicutaneous patch tests delivered 0.01% DPC to the upper back, with evaluation at 6 days.

The CDR3 totals 16 residues. The V segment lost 6 bases and the J segment 3 bases; nucleotides outside the gene matches: 10. Germline CDR1 and CDR2: SNHLY and FYNNEI. TCRdb independently ran MiXCR on the RACE reads; one entry per CDR3 protein. The sample includes some 84,000 distinct CDR3 sequences, 8% to 13% of them seen just once. Time point: patch test 2, 6 weeks after DPC sensitization. Treatment: therapeutic diphenylcyclopropenone sensitization with weekly scalp DPC. Those who donated were patients with alopecia, 18 to 70 years of age, and suitable for DPC. This receptor was identified in a woman aged 45-60 years with alopecia areata. Some clones in this sample may be carry-over from other donors' samples. The chain has TRBV2 and TRBJ2-2; 7 bases fit TRBD2. Sequenced here: whole blood, sampled in connection with sensitization to the hapten diphenylcyclopropenone (DPC). This CDR3 reads CASRPPRGRDTGELFF. Here the CDR3 DNA reads TGTGCCAGCAGACCTCCCCGGGGGAGGGACACCGGGGAGCTGTTTTTT.